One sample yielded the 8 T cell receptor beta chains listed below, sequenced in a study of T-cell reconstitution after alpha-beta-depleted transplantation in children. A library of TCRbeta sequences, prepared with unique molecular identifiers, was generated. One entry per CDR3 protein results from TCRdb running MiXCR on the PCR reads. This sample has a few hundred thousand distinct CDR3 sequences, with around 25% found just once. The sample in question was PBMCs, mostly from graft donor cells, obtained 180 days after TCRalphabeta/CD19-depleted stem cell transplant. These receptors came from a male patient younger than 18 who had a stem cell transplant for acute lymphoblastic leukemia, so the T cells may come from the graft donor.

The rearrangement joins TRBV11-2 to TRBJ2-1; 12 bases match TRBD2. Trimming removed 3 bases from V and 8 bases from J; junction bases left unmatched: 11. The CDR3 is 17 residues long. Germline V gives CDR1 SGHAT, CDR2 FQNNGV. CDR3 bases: TGTGCCAGCAGCTTGGGGGCCCTAGCGGGAGGGCCCCATGAGCAGTTCTTC. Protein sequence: CASSLGALAGGPHEQFF.

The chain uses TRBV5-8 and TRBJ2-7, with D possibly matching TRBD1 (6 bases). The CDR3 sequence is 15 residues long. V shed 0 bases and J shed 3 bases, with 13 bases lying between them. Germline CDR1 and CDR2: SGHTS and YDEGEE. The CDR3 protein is CASSLEQGAFYEQYF. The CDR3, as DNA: TGTGCCAGCAGCTTGGAACAGGGAGCTTTCTACGAGCAGTACTTC.

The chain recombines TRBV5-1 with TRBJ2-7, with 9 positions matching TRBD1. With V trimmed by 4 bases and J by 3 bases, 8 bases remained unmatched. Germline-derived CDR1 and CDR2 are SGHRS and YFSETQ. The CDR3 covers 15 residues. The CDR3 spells CASSRRGTGIYEQYF. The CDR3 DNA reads TGCGCCAGCAGCCGACGTGGGACAGGGATCTACGAGCAGTACTTC.

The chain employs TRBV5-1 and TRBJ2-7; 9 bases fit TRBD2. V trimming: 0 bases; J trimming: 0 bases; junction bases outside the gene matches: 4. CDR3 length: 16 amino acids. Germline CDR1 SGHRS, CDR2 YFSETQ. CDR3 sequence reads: CASSLGLAVTSYEQYF. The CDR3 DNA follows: TGCGCCAGCAGCTTGGGACTAGCGGTTACCTCCTACGAGCAGTACTTC.

The CDR3 protein is CSVVRDTQYF. The CDR3 DNA follows: TGCAGCGTTGTGAGGGATACGCAGTATTTT. The V call is TRBV29-1, the J call TRBJ2-3, with unresolved D. Between the trimmed V and J ends, which lost 4 bases and 6 bases, there was a span of 5 bases. The CDR3 is 10 amino acids. Germline values: CDR1 SQVTM, CDR2 ANQGSEA.

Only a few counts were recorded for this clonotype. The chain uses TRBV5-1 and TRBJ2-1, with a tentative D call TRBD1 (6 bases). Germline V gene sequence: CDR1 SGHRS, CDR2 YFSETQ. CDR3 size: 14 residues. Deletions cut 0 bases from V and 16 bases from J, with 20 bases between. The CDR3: CASSLEVLQGFQFF. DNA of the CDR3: TGCGCCAGCAGCTTGGAAGTTCTCCAGGGGTTCCAATTCTTC.

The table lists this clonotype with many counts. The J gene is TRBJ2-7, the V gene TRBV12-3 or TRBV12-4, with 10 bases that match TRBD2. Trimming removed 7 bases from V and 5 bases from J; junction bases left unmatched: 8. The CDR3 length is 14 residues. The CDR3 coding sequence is TGTGCCAGCACCTTTAGCGGGAGGAAGGACGAGCAGTACTTC. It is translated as CASTFSGRKDEQYF.

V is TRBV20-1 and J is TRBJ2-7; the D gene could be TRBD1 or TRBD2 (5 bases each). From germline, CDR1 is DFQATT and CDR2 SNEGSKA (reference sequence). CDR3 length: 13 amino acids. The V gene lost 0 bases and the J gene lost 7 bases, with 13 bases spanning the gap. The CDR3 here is CSARDYGAWEQYF. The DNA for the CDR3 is TGCAGTGCTAGAGATTACGGGGCCTGGGAGCAGTACTTC.